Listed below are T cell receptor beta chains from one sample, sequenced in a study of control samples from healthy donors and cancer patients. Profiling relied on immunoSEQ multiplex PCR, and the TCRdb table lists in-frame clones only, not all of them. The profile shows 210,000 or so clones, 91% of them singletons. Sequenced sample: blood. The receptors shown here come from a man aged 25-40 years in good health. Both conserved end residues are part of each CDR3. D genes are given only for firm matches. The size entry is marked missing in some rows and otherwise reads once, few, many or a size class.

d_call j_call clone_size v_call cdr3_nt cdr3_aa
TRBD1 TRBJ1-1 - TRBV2 TGTGCCAGCAGGGACAGGGGAGCACGGAGCACTGAAGCTTTCTTT CASRDRGARSTEAFF
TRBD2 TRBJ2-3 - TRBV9 TGTGCCAGCAGCGGCCGCTCCCGGGGGGGCCGAACAGATACGCAGTATTTT CASSGRSRGGRTDTQYF
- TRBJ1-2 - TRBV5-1 TGCGCCAGCAGCATGTCTACAGGGATCGGCTATGGCTACACCTTC CASSMSTGIGYGYTF
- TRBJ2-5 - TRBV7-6 TGTGCCAGCAGCTTCCGCGCGGGGAGGGGGTATGGAGAGACCCAGTACTTC CASSFRAGRGYGETQYF
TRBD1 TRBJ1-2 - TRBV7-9 TGTGCCAGCAGCTTAAGTGACAGGGTCTATGGCTACACCTTC CASSLSDRVYGYTF
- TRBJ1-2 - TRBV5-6 TGTGCCAGCAGCCCAGAACGTGGGGGGCACTATGGCTACACCTTC CASSPERGGHYGYTF
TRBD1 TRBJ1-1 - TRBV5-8 TGTGCCAGCAGCGACCGGGACAGGGGGCATACTGAAGCTTTCTTT CASSDRDRGHTEAFF
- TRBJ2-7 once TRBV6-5 TGTGCCAGCGGGAAGGGGGTCACCTACGAGCAGTACTTC CASGKGVTYEQYF
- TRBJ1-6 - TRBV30 TGTGCCTGGAGTGTACCGGGCAGCTCCTATAATTCACCCCTCCACTTT CAWSVPGSSYNSPLHF
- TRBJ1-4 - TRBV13 TGTGCCAGCAGCTTAATAGGGGGAGAAAAACTGTTTTTT CASSLIGGEKLFF
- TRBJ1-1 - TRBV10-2 TGCGCCAGCAGCTCATCGGGCGTTATGAACACTGAAGCTTTCTTT CASSSSGVMNTEAFF
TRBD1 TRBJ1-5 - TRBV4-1 TGCGCCAGCAGCCACGCGGGACAGATGAATCAGCCCCAGCATTTT CASSHAGQMNQPQHF
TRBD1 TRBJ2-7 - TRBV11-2 TGTGCCAGCAGCGACACCAGGACAGGTTCCTACGAGCAGTACTTC CASSDTRTGSYEQYF
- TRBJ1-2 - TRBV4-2 TGTGCCAGCAGCCAAGGCGGGGGAGGGGGAGAGATAAGTGGCTACACCTTC CASSQGGGGGEISGYTF
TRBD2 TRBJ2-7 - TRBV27 TGTGCCAGCAGTCCTAGCGGGCGTGCCTACGAGCAGTACTTC CASSPSGRAYEQYF
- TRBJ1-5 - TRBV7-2 TGTGCCAGCAGCTCTCAAGGTGGTAACAATCAGCCCCAGCATTTT CASSSQGGNNQPQHF
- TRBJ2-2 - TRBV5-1 TGCGCCAGCAGCTTGTTTTCGGGGGACAAATTGAACACCGGGGAGCTGTTTTTT CASSLFSGDKLNTGELFF
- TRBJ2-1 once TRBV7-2 TGTGCCAGCAGCTTACGTAGCCCGAGCTCCTACAATGAGCAGTTCTTC CASSLRSPSSYNEQFF
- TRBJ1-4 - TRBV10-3 TGTGCCATCAGTGAGGGGGCAACTAATGAAAAACTGTTTTTT CAISEGATNEKLFF
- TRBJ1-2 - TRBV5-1 TGCGCCAGCAGCTTGGAGGGCCAGCCCCTCAAAGGGAACACCTTC CASSLEGQPLKGNTF
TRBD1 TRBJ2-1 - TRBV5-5 TGTGCCAGCAGCTTGGCTACCCAGGGGGCGCGAAATGAGCAGTTCTTC CASSLATQGARNEQFF
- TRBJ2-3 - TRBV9 TGTGCCAGCTCGGAGGGGTCGACAGATACGCAGTATTTT CASSEGSTDTQYF
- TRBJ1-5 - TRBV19 TGTGCCAGTAGTATATCCAGGGACGGTCAGCCCCAGCATTTT CASSISRDGQPQHF